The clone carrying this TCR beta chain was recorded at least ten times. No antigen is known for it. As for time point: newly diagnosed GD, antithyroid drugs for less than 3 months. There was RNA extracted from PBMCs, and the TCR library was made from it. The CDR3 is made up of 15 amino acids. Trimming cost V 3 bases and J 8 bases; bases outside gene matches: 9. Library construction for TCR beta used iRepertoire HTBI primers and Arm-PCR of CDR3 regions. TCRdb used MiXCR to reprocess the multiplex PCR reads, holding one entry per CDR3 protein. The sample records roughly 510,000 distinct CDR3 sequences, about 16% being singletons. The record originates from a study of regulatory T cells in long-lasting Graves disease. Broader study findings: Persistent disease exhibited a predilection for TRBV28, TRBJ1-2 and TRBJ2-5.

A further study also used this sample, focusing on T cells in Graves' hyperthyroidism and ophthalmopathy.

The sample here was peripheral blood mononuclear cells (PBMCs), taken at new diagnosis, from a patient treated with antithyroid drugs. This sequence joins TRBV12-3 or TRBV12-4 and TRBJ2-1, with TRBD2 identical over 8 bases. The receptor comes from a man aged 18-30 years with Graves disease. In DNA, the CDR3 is TGTGCCAGCAGTTTTTCGAGCGGGGGCTCTTATGAGCAGTTCTTC. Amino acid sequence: CASSFSSGGSYEQFF.